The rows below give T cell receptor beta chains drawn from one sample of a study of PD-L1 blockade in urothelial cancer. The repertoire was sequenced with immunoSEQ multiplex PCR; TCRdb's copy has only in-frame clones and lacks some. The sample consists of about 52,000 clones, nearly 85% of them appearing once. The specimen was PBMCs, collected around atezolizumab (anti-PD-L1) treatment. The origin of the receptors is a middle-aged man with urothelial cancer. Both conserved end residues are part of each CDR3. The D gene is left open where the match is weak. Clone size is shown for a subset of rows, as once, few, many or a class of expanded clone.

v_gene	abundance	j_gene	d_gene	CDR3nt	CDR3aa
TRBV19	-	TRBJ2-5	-	TGTGCCAGTAGTATAGCGGGGCGAACAGGGTCGGAGACCCAGTACTTC	CASSIAGRTGSETQYF
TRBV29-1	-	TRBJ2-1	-	TGCAGCGTTGGGGAGCTCCATGAGCAGTTCTTC	CSVGELHEQFF
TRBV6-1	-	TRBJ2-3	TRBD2	TGTGCCAGCAGTGAAGCGGGAGGGCTGGGAGATACGCAGTATTTT	CASSEAGGLGDTQYF
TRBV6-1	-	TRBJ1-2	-	TGTGCCAGCAGTGAGGACAGAATCGGCTACACCTTC	CASSEDRIGYTF
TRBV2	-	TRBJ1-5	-	TGTGCCAGCAGCGCAGGGGTGGCAAGCAATCAGCCCCAGCATTTT	CASSAGVASNQPQHF
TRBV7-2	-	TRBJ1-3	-	TGTGCCAGCAGCTTAGTTGCGGACTCCACCGGAAACACCATATATTTT	CASSLVADSTGNTIYF
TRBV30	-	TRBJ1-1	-	TGTGCCTGGAGTCGGGGTAGGGATGCTTTCTTT	CAWSRGRDAFF
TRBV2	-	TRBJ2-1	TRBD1	TGTGCCAGCAGTGAAATGCAGGACAGGACTTCACAGTTCTTC	CASSEMQDRTSQFF
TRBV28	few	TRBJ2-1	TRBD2	TGTGCCAGCAGTTTCTCGACTAGCGGGAGGCTCTACAATGAGCAGTTCTTC	CASSFSTSGRLYNEQFF
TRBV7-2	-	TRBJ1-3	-	TGTGCCAGCAGCCTGGCAGGTGTCTCTGGAAACACCATATATTTT	CASSLAGVSGNTIYF
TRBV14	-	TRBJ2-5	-	TGTGCCAGCAGCCAAGAGGCCAGTAAACAAGAGACCCAGTACTTC	CASSQEASKQETQYF
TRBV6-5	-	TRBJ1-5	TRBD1	TGTGCCAGCAGTCGGACAGGGGGCAATCAGCCCCAGCATTTT	CASSRTGGNQPQHF
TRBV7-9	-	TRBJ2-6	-	TGTGCCAGCAGCTTTCAGGGGCCGTTCTCTGGGGCCAACGTCCTGACTTTC	CASSFQGPFSGANVLTF
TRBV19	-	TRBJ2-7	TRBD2	TGTGCCAGTACTGTAGCGGGAGATTCCTACGAGCAGTACTTC	CASTVAGDSYEQYF
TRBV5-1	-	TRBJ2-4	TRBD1	TGCGCCAGCAGCTCCCCTACCGGGACAGACTGGAGCAAAAACATTCAGTACTTC	CASSSPTGTDWSKNIQYF
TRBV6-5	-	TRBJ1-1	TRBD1	TGTGCCAGCAGTGACAGGGAGGCGGGCACTGAAGCTTTCTTT	CASSDREAGTEAFF
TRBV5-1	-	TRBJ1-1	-	TGCGCCAGCAGCGCGGACTGGGGTAGGGTGAACACTGAAGCTTTCTTT	CASSADWGRVNTEAFF
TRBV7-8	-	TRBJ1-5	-	TGTGCCAGCAGCTTAGCGCAAATTGTCGGTAGCAATCAGCCCCAGCATTTT	CASSLAQIVGSNQPQHF
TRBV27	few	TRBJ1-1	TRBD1	TGTGCCAGCAGTTACGGACAGGGTATTGAAGCTTTCTTT	CASSYGQGIEAFF
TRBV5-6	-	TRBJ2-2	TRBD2	TGTGCCAGCAGCCGACTTAGGGGACTAGCGGGAGGTCGCACCGGGGAGCTGTTTTTT	CASSRLRGLAGGRTGELFF
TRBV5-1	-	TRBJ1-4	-	TGCGCCAGCAGCTTGGACCTCAGGTCGAATGAAAAACTGTTTTTT	CASSLDLRSNEKLFF
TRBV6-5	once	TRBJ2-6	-	TGTGCCAGCAGCGCAGACTCTGGGGCCAACGTCCTGACTTTC	CASSADSGANVLTF